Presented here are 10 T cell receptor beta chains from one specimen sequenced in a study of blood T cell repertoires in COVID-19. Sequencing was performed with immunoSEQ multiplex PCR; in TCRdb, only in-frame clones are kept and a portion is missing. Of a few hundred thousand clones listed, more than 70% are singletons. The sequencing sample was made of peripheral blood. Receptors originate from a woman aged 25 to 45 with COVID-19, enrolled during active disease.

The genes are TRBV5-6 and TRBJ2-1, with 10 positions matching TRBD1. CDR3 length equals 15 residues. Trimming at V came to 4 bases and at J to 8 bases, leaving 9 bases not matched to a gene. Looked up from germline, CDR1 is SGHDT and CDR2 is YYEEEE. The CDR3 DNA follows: TGTGCCAGCAGCCCCGGACAGGGGGAGTTTGATGAGCAGTTCTTC. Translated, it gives CASSPGQGEFDEQFF.

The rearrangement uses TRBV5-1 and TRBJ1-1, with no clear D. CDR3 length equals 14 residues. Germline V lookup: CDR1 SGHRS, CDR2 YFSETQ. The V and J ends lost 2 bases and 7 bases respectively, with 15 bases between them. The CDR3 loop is CASSFSGQVSEAFF. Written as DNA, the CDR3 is TGCGCCAGCAGCTTTAGCGGGCAGGTGAGTGAAGCTTTCTTT. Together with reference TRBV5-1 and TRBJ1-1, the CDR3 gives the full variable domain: KAGVTQTPRYLIKTRGQQVTLSCSPISGHRSVSWYQQTPGQGLQFLFEYFSETQRNKGNFPGRFSGRQFSNSRSEMNVSTLELGDSALYLCASSFSGQVSEAFFGQGTRLTVV.

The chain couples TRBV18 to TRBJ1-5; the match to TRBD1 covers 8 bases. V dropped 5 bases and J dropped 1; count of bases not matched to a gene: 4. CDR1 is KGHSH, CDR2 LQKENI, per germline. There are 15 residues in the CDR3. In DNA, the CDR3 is TGTGCCAGCTCATCAGGGGGCGCGAGCAATCAGCCCCAGCATTTT. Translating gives CASSSGGASNQPQHF.

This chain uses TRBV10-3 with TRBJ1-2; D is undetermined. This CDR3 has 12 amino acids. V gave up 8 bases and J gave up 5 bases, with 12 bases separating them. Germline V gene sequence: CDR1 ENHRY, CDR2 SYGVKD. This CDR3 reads CAIGVGEYGYTF. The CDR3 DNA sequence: TGTGCCATCGGCGTCGGAGAGTATGGCTACACCTTC.

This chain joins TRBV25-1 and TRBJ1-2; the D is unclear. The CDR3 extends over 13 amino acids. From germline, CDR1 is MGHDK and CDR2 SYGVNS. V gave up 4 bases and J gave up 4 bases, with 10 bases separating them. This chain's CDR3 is CASSAQIFYGYTF. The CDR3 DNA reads TGTGCCAGCAGTGCACAGATTTTCTATGGCTACACCTTC.

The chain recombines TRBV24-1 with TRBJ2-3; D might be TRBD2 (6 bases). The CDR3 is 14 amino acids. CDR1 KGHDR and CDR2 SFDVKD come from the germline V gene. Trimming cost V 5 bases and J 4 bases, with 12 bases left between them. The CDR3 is CATSVGSGSDTQYF. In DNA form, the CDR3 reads TGTGCCACCAGTGTGGGGAGCGGGTCAGATACGCAGTATTTT.

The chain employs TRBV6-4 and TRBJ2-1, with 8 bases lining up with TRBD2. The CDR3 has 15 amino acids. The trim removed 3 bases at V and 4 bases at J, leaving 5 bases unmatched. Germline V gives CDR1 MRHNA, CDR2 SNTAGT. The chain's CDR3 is CASSEGQRGYNEQFF. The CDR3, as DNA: TGTGCCAGCAGTGAGGGCCAGCGGGGGTACAATGAGCAGTTCTTC.

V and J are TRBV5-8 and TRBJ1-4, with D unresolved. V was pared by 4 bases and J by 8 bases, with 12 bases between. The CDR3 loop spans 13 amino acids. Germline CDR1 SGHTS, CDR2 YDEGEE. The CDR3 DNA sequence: TGTGCCAGCAGCCCCGTGGTAGAGGAAAAACTGTTTTTT. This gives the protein CASSPVVEEKLFF.

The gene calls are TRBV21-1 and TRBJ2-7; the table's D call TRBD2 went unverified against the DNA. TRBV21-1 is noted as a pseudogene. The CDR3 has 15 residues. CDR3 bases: TGTGCCAGCAGCAAAGCTTTGGAGAGCTCCTACGAGCAGTACTTC. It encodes CASSKALESSYEQYF.

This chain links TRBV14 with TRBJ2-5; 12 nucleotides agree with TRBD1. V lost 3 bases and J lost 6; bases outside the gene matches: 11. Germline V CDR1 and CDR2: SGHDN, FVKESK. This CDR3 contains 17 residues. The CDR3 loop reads CASSQGLGTGGLKTQYF. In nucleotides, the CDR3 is TGTGCCAGCAGCCAGGGTCTAGGGACAGGGGGCCTGAAGACCCAGTACTTC.